The clone carrying this T cell receptor beta chain came up a few times. The PCR contained 60 Vbeta and 13 Jbeta primers. The protocol was immunoSEQ multiplex PCR, while the TCRdb copy is restricted to in-frame clones and leaves out a portion. The data hold 93,000 or so clones, with approximately 70% observed a single time. This sample was taken from a study of cytomegalovirus exposure and HLA in healthy donors. Losses at the gene ends were 3 bases for V and 6 bases for J; bases not matched to a gene: 9. The length of the CDR3 is 15 residues. In germline, CDR1 is KGHSH, CDR2 LQKENI. The V and J genes are TRBV18 and TRBJ2-7, with 9 bases matching TRBD1. The sequence derives from a woman between 50 and 59 years old in good health and CMV-seronegative. The source material was PBMCs. CDR3 DNA: TGTGCCAGCTCACCTACGGGACAGGGAAGGGGCGAGCAGTACTTC. It specifies CASSPTGQGRGEQYF.